The 15 T cell receptor beta chains listed next were all sequenced from one sample in a study. TCRdb reprocessed the 5' RACE reads via MiXCR and lists one record per CDR3 protein. The data hold around 37,000 distinct CDR3 sequences, with over 25% observed a single time. Input material: memory CD4+ T cells sorted from a lymph node. Subset given: memory CD4+ T cells, CD4+CD45RO+CD25-. These receptor sequences come from a female donor with breast cancer.

The chain employs TRBV20-1 and TRBJ2-6; D remains ambiguous. From germline, CDR1 is DFQATT and CDR2 SNEGSKA (reference sequence). V lost 3 bases and J 4 bases, leaving 7 bases between the germline ends. The CDR3 has 13 amino acids. In DNA form, the CDR3 reads TGCAGTGCTAGGGACGGAGGGGCCAACGTCCTGACTTTC. Residues: CSARDGGANVLTF.

This clonotype was counted a few times. The chain carries TRBV20-1 and TRBJ2-1; TRBD2 agrees at 9 bases. The V gene's germline CDR1 is DFQATT and CDR2 SNEGSKA (reference sequence). The CDR3 runs 13 residues. The CDR3 region is CRAGLADYNEQFF. CDR3 DNA sequence: TGCAGGGCGGGACTAGCCGACTACAATGAGCAGTTCTTC.

This clonotype was picked up one time. Being one base from a much bigger clone, this may be a read error. The chain's CDR3 is CASSDTTGYAGELFF. DNA of the CDR3: TGTGCCAGCAGTGACACGACAGGGTACGCCGGGGAGCTGTTTTTT. V and J are TRBV28 and TRBJ2-2; 7 nucleotides line up with TRBD1. V was clipped by 5 bases and J by 6 bases; unmatched bases: 9. The CDR3 is 15 residues long. The germline CDR1 and CDR2 sequences are MDHEN and SYDVKM.

The rearrangement uses TRBV4-1 and TRBJ2-7; no clear D. V was clipped by 0 bases and J by 4 bases, with 10 bases between them. Germline CDR1 is MGHRA and CDR2 is YSYEKL. The length of the CDR3 is 14 residues. CDR3 nucleotides: TGCGCCAGCAGCCAAGATCTATCGCAGTACGAGCAGTACGTC. This translates into CASSQDLSQYEQYV.

V and J are TRBV3-1 and TRBJ2-3; TRBD2 matches at 14 bases. The CDR3 is made up of 19 amino acids. CDR1 and CDR2 (germline): LGHDT, YNNKEL (reference sequence). J gave up 9 bases and V 3 bases, and 17 bases lay outside the gene matches. The CDR3 sequence: CASSQTSGRVSGVRDTQYF. In DNA, the CDR3 is TGTGCCAGCAGCCAGACTAGCGGGAGGGTCTCCGGTGTGCGCGACACGCAGTATTTT.

The chain combines TRBV5-6 with TRBJ2-7; possible D gene TRBD2, 5 bases. This CDR3 has 14 amino acids. Germline assignment: CDR1 SGHDT and CDR2 YYEEEE. The V gene lost 0 bases and the J gene lost 5 bases, with 12 bases spanning the gap. The CDR3: CASSLASKRHEQYF. The CDR3, as DNA: TGTGCCAGCAGCTTGGCCTCCAAGCGGCACGAGCAGTACTTC. The full variable domain, rest sourced from reference TRBV5-6 and TRBJ2-7, is DAGVTQSPTHLIKTRGQQVTLRCSPKSGHDTVSWYQQALGQGPQFIFQYYEEEERQRGNFPDRFSGHQFPNYSSELNVNALLLGDSALYLCASSLASKRHEQYFGPGTRLTVT.

The chain is built from TRBV5-1 and TRBJ2-3; D not resolved. The ends were cut back, 4 bases at V and 2 bases at J, with 17 bases in the middle. This CDR3 has 16 amino acids. Germline V gene data show CDR1 as SGHRS and CDR2 as YFSETQ. Here the CDR3 reads CASSPGIGHATDTQYF. DNA of the CDR3: TGCGCCAGCAGCCCGGGTATAGGCCACGCCACAGATACGCAGTATTTT.

The chain employs TRBV28 and TRBJ1-1; TRBD1 is a possible D gene (6 bases). CDR1 and CDR2 (germline): MDHEN, SYDVKM. The CDR3 runs to 13 residues. Deletions cut 7 bases from V and 11 bases from J, with 20 bases between. The CDR3 nucleotides read TGTGCCAGCAACCTAGAGAACAGGGCGGAGGCTTTCTTT. Translation gives CASNLENRAEAFF.

Points on this clonotype: The junction differs from germline at one of its ends, possibly a read error. The chain couples TRBV9 to TRBJ2-2, with D possibly matching TRBD2 (5 bases). CDR1 SGDLS and CDR2 YYNGEE come from the germline V gene. This CDR3 spans 13 amino acids. CDR3 in DNA: TGTGCCAGCAGCGTATGGGGTACCGGGGAGCCGTTTTTT. Residues: CASSVWGTGEPFF.

The chain combines TRBV7-9 with TRBJ1-3; D unclear. With 1 base removed from V and 3 bases from J, the gap between germline ends came to 4 bases. The CDR3 has 13 amino acids. The V gene's germline CDR1 is SEHNR and CDR2 FQNEAQ (reference sequence). This CDR3 is CASSLVYGNTIYF. CDR3 DNA: TGTGCCAGCAGCTTAGTATATGGAAACACCATATATTTT.

This clonotype has a handful of counts. The chain is built from TRBV28 and TRBJ2-5; possible D gene TRBD2, 6 bases. Germline V CDR1 and CDR2: MDHEN, SYDVKM. Trimming shortened V by 2 bases and J by 0 bases, and 10 bases separated the two germline ends. This CDR3 has 15 residues. The CDR3 here is CASSLPGEYQETQYF. Here the CDR3 DNA reads TGTGCCAGCAGTTTACCGGGGGAGTACCAAGAGACCCAGTACTTC.

This clonotype has only a few counts. The chain is built from TRBV27 and TRBJ2-4; no clear D. Trimming removed 5 bases from V and 6 bases from J, with 14 bases in between. The CDR3 covers 14 residues. The germline CDR1 and CDR2 sequences are MNHEY and SMNVEV (reference sequence). This CDR3 is CASSPRARRNIQYF. As DNA, the CDR3 is TGTGCCAGCAGTCCTCGGGCGCGGCGAAACATTCAGTACTTC.

The chain employs TRBV20-1 and TRBJ1-5; unclear D gene. Trimming pared 6 bases from V and 3 bases from J, leaving 9 bases between. Germline CDR1 DFQATT, CDR2 SNEGSKA (reference sequence). The CDR3 covers 12 residues. In nucleotides, the CDR3 is TGCAGTGCAGGTCCCAACAATCAGCCCCAGCATTTT. Its protein is CSAGPNNQPQHF.

The rearrangement links TRBV5-1 to TRBJ2-2; 7 bases map to TRBD1. The CDR3 runs 16 residues. V trimming: 2 bases; J trimming: 6 bases; junction bases outside the gene matches: 10. Germline V lookup: CDR1 SGHRS, CDR2 YFSETQ. The CDR3 spells CASSFSGTVGAGELFF. CDR3 coding DNA: TGCGCCAGCAGCTTTTCCGGGACAGTAGGGGCCGGGGAGCTGTTTTTT.

This chain joins TRBV28 and TRBJ1-2; D might be TRBD1 (6 bases). Germline V lookup: CDR1 MDHEN, CDR2 SYDVKM. The germline V and J ends were trimmed by 6 bases and 5 bases, with 10 bases remaining between them. There are 12 residues in the CDR3. The CDR3 sequence is CASSRRGYGYTF. Written as DNA, the CDR3 is TGTGCCAGCAGCCGGAGGGGGTATGGCTACACCTTC.